Listed below are T cell receptor beta chains from one sample, sequenced in a study of blood T cell repertoires in COVID-19. Method: immunoSEQ multiplex PCR; TCRdb's copy keeps in-frame clones and lacks some. The table has around 94,000 clones, 80% to 90% seen once. The sequencing sample was made of peripheral blood. The receptors originated from an elderly man with acute or convalescent COVID-19. CDR3s include the opening cysteine and the closing phenylalanine or tryptophan. D genes are given only for firm matches. Some rows mark clone size as missing; the rest say once, few, many or name a class of expanded clone.

CDR3 length | D gene | J gene | clone size | V gene | CDR3 protein | CDR3 DNA
14 | . | TRBJ1-1 | . | TRBV4-3 | CASSRAGGNTEAFF | TGCGCCAGCAGCCGGGCGGGGGGGAACACTGAAGCTTTCTTT
15 | TRBD1 | TRBJ2-2 | . | TRBV28 | CASSLPGTGSGELFF | TGTGCCAGCAGTTTACCCGGGACAGGGTCCGGGGAGCTGTTTTTT
17 | . | TRBJ1-1 | . | TRBV28 | CASSPPLGRLMDTEAFF | TGTGCCAGCAGTCCCCCCTTGGGGCGCCTGATGGACACTGAAGCTTTCTTT
15 | TRBD2 | TRBJ2-3 | once | TRBV5-1 | CASSLSGTSTDTQYF | TGCGCCAGCAGCTTGAGCGGGACTAGCACAGATACGCAGTATTTT
12 | . | TRBJ2-5 | . | TRBV24-1 | CATSDPGETQYF | TGTGCCACCAGTGACCCCGGAGAGACCCAGTACTTC
14 | . | TRBJ2-2 | . | TRBV5-1 | CASSLGGDSGELFF | TGCGCCAGCAGCCTGGGGGGAGATTCCGGGGAGCTGTTTTTT
18 | TRBD2 | TRBJ2-4 | . | TRBV11-2 | CASSLEASGYLAKNIQYF | TGTGCCAGCAGCTTAGAGGCTAGCGGTTATCTAGCCAAAAACATTCAGTACTTC
14 | . | TRBJ1-4 | . | TRBV28 | CASRGGSTNEKLFF | TGTGCCAGCAGGGGAGGATCAACTAATGAAAAACTGTTTTTT
12 | TRBD1 | TRBJ1-1 | . | TRBV9 | CASSGNRGEAFF | TGTGCCAGCAGCGGTAACAGGGGAGAGGCTTTCTTT
16 | TRBD2 | TRBJ2-7 | . | TRBV5-4 | CASSPYGSGGYYEQYF | TGTGCCAGCAGCCCATATGGGTCCGGGGGGTATTACGAGCAGTACTTC
16 | TRBD1 | TRBJ1-1 | . | TRBV5-6 | CASSAGTGGVNTEAFF | TGTGCCAGCAGCGCCGGGACAGGGGGGGTGAACACTGAAGCTTTCTTT
12 | TRBD1 | TRBJ2-5 | . | TRBV28 | CASSIQQGGTYF | TGTGCCAGCAGTATTCAACAGGGGGGCACCTACTTC
15 | TRBD2 | TRBJ2-1 | . | TRBV5-1 | CASTQAGGPWNEQFF | TGCGCCAGTACCCAGGCGGGAGGGCCGTGGAATGAGCAGTTCTTC
16 | TRBD2 | TRBJ2-1 | . | TRBV19 | CASSIPSGLSYNEQFF | TGTGCCAGTAGTATCCCTAGCGGACTTTCCTACAATGAGCAGTTCTTC
16 | . | TRBJ1-5 | . | TRBV5-6 | CASSLQGPGGNQPQHF | TGTGCCAGCAGCTTACAGGGTCCGGGTGGCAATCAGCCCCAGCATTTT
14 | . | TRBJ2-7 | . | TRBV7-9 | CASSPLADSYEQYF | TGTGCCAGCAGCCCGCTGGCGGACTCCTACGAGCAGTACTTC
16 | . | TRBJ1-2 | . | TRBV7-9 | CASSLVGVPTFYGYTF | TGTGCCAGCAGCTTAGTAGGGGTCCCTACTTTTTATGGCTACACCTTC
13 | TRBD1 | TRBJ2-7 | . | TRBV6-5 | CASRRQGSYEQYF | TGTGCCAGCAGGCGACAGGGGTCCTACGAGCAGTACTTC
17 | TRBD1 | TRBJ1-1 | . | TRBV19 | CATPRGQGSGGGTEAFF | TGTGCCACCCCGAGAGGACAGGGGTCGGGAGGTGGCACTGAAGCTTTCTTT
15 | TRBD2 | TRBJ2-1 | . | TRBV11-3 | CASSSAGASYNEQFF | TGTGCCAGCAGCTCAGCGGGAGCGTCCTACAATGAGCAGTTCTTC
12 | . | TRBJ2-1 | . | TRBV12-3/TRBV12-4 | CASRRTRDEQFF | TGTGCCAGCAGACGTACTAGGGATGAGCAGTTCTTC
15 | TRBD1 | TRBJ1-4 | . | TRBV7-2 | CASSLNRGPNEKLFF | TGTGCCAGCAGCTTAAACAGGGGCCCTAATGAAAAACTGTTTTTT
14 | . | TRBJ1-2 | . | TRBV9 | CASSTDSTNYGYTF | TGTGCCAGCAGCACCGACTCCACTAACTATGGCTACACCTTC
14 | . | TRBJ1-3 | . | TRBV29-1 | CSVENGVSGNTIYF | TGCAGCGTTGAAAACGGGGTATCAGGAAACACCATATATTTT
16 | TRBD2 | TRBJ2-7 | . | TRBV27 | CASSFGGGPLWREQYF | TGTGCCAGCAGTTTTGGGGGAGGGCCTTTGTGGCGCGAGCAGTACTTC
18 | TRBD1 | TRBJ2-7 | few | TRBV25-1 | CASSEYAWQGAVPSEQYF | TGTGCCAGCAGTGAATACGCTTGGCAGGGGGCTGTCCCCTCCGAGCAGTACTTC
12 | . | TRBJ2-2 | . | TRBV11-3 | CASSQNTGELFF | TGTGCCAGCAGCCAAAACACCGGGGAGCTGTTTTTT
15 | TRBD2 | TRBJ2-7 | once | TRBV15 | CATSRGGGLAGEQYF | TGTGCCACCAGCAGAGGGGGGGGACTAGCGGGAGAGCAGTACTTC
11 | TRBD2 | TRBJ2-7 | . | TRBV30 | CAWSGGGMTYF | TGTGCCTGGAGTGGCGGGGGGATGACATACTTC
15 | . | TRBJ2-5 | . | TRBV5-1 | CASSLSTGLRETQYF | TGCGCCAGCAGCTTGAGCACAGGCCTTAGGGAGACCCAGTACTTC
16 | . | TRBJ1-1 | . | TRBV7-9 | CASSLRNSQMNTEAFF | TGTGCCAGCAGCTTAAGAAATTCACAGATGAACACTGAAGCTTTCTTT
13 | TRBD1 | TRBJ1-6 | . | TRBV5-4 | CASSPTGDSPLHF | TGTGCCAGCAGCCCGACAGGGGACTCACCCCTCCACTTT
14 | TRBD2 | TRBJ2-1 | . | TRBV10-2 | CATWTSGSPGEQFF | TGCGCCACGTGGACTAGCGGGAGCCCCGGAGAGCAGTTCTTC
13 | . | TRBJ2-7 | . | TRBV12-3/TRBV12-4 | CASRGGAVYEQYF | TGTGCCAGCAGAGGAGGGGCGGTCTACGAGCAGTACTTC
13 | . | TRBJ2-5 | . | TRBV7-2 | CASSLRGEETQYF | TGTGCCAGCAGCTTACGGGGAGAGGAGACCCAGTACTTC
18 | TRBD2 | TRBJ2-5 | few | TRBV2 | CASSQGTSGSWGQETQYF | TGTGCCAGCAGTCAGGGGACTAGCGGGAGCTGGGGGCAAGAGACCCAGTACTTC
15 | . | TRBJ2-5 | . | TRBV7-9 | CASSLAFQAQETQYF | TGTGCCAGCAGCTTAGCGTTTCAGGCCCAAGAGACCCAGTACTTC
17 | TRBD2 | TRBJ2-7 | . | TRBV6-2/TRBV6-3 | CASSYSGLAGPRGEQYF | TGTGCCAGCAGTTACTCGGGGCTAGCGGGCCCGCGGGGCGAGCAGTACTTC
15 | TRBD1 | TRBJ2-5 | . | TRBV5-1 | CASSPDLQGTETQYF | TGCGCCAGCAGCCCGGATCTACAGGGGACGGAGACCCAGTACTTC
14 | . | TRBJ1-1 | . | TRBV5-1 | CASSGGAGNTEAFF | TGCGCCAGCAGCGGAGGAGCCGGGAACACTGAAGCTTTCTTT
15 | TRBD1 | TRBJ2-2 | . | TRBV5-1 | CASSSTGENTGELFF | TGCGCCAGCAGCTCGACAGGGGAGAACACCGGGGAGCTGTTTTTT
15 | . | TRBJ1-2 | . | TRBV5-4 | CASSLSGRDGYGYTF | TGTGCCAGCAGCTTATCAGGGAGGGATGGCTATGGCTACACCTTC
14 | . | TRBJ1-1 | . | TRBV7-3 | CASSASGSNTEAFF | TGTGCCAGCAGCGCCTCCGGGTCGAACACTGAAGCTTTCTTT
18 | TRBD1 | TRBJ1-5 | . | TRBV6-1 | CASSDSLDRGSLNQPQHF | TGTGCCAGCAGTGATTCCCTTGACAGGGGGTCCCTCAATCAGCCCCAGCATTTT